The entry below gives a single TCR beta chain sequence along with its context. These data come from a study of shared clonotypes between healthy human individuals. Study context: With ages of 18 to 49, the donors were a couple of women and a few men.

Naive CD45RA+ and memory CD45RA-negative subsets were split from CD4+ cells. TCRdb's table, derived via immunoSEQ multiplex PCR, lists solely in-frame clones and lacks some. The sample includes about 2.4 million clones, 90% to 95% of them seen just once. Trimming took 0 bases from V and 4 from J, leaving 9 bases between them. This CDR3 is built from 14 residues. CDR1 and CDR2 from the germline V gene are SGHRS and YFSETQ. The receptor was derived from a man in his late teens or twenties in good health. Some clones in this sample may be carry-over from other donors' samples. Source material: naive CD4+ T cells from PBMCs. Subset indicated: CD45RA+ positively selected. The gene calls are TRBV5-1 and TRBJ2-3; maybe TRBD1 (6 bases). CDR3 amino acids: CASSLGTASDTQYF. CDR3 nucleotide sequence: TGCGCCAGCAGCTTGGGGACAGCTTCAGATACGCAGTATTTT.